Following are 9 T cell receptor beta chains from one sample sequenced in a study of cytomegalovirus exposure and HLA in healthy donors (dated by TCRdb to 2015 to 2018). Preparation of the library involved the immunoSEQ multiplex PCR assay. A mixture of 60 forward primers for TCR Vbeta segments and 13 reverse primers for TCR Jbeta segments was used in the multiplex PCR. The source is immuneACCESS, and TCRdb retained only in-frame sequences with V and J called. Part of the clones is not carried over; for the studies checked, unresolved V genes explain less than half of this, and the remainder is unexplained. Across this sample there are approximately 190,000 clones, with over 75% seen only once. Roughly 0.098% of the sample lies in the top ten. Input material: PBMCs. These receptors were collected from a boy younger than 10 in good health and CMV-seronegative.

This clone appeared a single time. This chain connects TRBV5-6 to TRBJ2-3, with 7 bases identical to TRBD2. Germline assignment: CDR1 SGHDT and CDR2 YYEEEE. With 1 base clipped from V and 0 bases from J, the junction kept 5 bases outside the gene matches. The CDR3 consists of 16 residues. In DNA form, the CDR3 reads TGTGCCAGCAGCTTGCCGGGACTAACGAGCACAGATACGCAGTATTTT. Translating it yields CASSLPGLTSTDTQYF.

This chain connects TRBV15 to TRBJ2-7; 8 bases are shared with TRBD1. Losses at the gene ends were 6 bases for V and 3 bases for J; bases not matched to a gene: 7. This CDR3 region has 14 residues. CDR1 LNHNV and CDR2 YYDKDF come from the germline V gene (reference sequence). CDR3 in amino acids: CATRDPGQDYEQYF. The CDR3 nucleotides are TGTGCCACCAGGGATCCGGGACAGGACTACGAGCAGTACTTC.

J is TRBJ2-5 and V is TRBV9; a possible D gene is TRBD1 (5 bases). The last part of the DNA fits TRBJ2-7 better; the J call may be wrong. The CDR3 has 16 amino acids. Looked up from germline, CDR1 is SGDLS and CDR2 is YYNGEE. Here the CDR3 reads CASSVATSGNIYEQYF. CDR3 bases: TGTGCCAGCAGCGTAGCTACGTCAGGGAACATCTACGAGCAGTACTTC.

The gene calls are TRBV9 and TRBJ1-2; D call uncertain. The ends were cut back, 0 bases at V and 2 bases at J, with 11 bases in the middle. Germline CDR1 and CDR2: SGDLS and YYNGEE. This CDR3 has 15 residues. CDR3 in DNA: TGTGCCAGCAGCGTAGCCGCGAATCACAACTATGGCTACACCTTC. It is translated as CASSVAANHNYGYTF.

The chain uses TRBV27 and TRBJ2-3; the match to TRBD1 covers 8 bases. The CDR3 is 15 residues long. Germline V lookup: CDR1 MNHEY, CDR2 SMNVEV (reference sequence). V shed 10 bases, J shed 7 bases, and the junction held 16 bases outside the gene matches. The DNA of the CDR3 is TGTGCCACGTCAGGGATTTCAGGGGGCGTTAATACGCAGTATTTT. Protein: CATSGISGGVNTQYF.

This chain joins TRBV19 and TRBJ2-1; 10 bases line up with TRBD1. V trimming: 5 bases; J trimming: 6 bases; junction bases outside the gene matches: 7. The CDR3 consists of 15 residues. Germline CDR1 reads LNHDA; CDR2 reads SQIVND (reference sequence). The CDR3 sequence: CASSPDRGPVNEQFF. Here the CDR3 DNA reads TGTGCCAGTAGTCCAGACAGGGGGCCGGTCAATGAGCAGTTCTTC.

This clone was observed a handful of times. The rearrangement joins TRBV7-9 to TRBJ1-2; 7 bases align to TRBD1. Trimming cost V 6 bases and J 5 bases; bases outside gene matches: 9. The CDR3 contains 14 residues. CDR1 is SEHNR and CDR2 is FQNEAQ in the germline V gene (reference sequence). CDR3 DNA: TGTGCCAGCAGTTACCACAGGGGAGAATATGGCTACACCTTC. The encoded protein is CASSYHRGEYGYTF. The full variable domain, its missing parts supplied by reference TRBV7-9 and TRBJ1-2, is DTGVSQNPRHKITKRGQNVTFRCDPISEHNRLYWYRQTLGQGPEFLTYFQNEAQLEKSRLLSDRFSAERPKGSFSTLEIQRTEQGDSAMYLCASSYHRGEYGYTFGSGTRLTVV.

This chain uses TRBV30 with TRBJ2-5; tentatively, D is TRBD2 (6 bases). Near its end, the DNA agrees better with TRBJ2-7, so the J call may be wrong. CDR3 length: 12 amino acids. CDR1 is GTSNPN and CDR2 is SVGIG in the germline V gene (reference sequence). CDR3 bases: TGTGCCTGGGCTAAGGGCGGGGTCGAGCAGTACTTC. This gives the protein CAWAKGGVEQYF.

The J gene is TRBJ2-7, the V gene TRBV6-1, with 7 bases lining up with TRBD2. CDR1 is MNHNS and CDR2 is SASEGT in the germline V gene. CDR3 length: 13 residues. V shed 5 bases, J shed 2 bases, and the junction held 3 bases outside the gene matches. The CDR3 sequence: CASSSGVTYEQYF. In DNA, the CDR3 is TGTGCCAGCAGTAGCGGGGTGACCTACGAGCAGTACTTC.